The 26 T cell receptor beta chains given below trace back to one sample, sequenced in a study of blood T cell repertoires in COVID-19. The repertoire was sequenced with immunoSEQ multiplex PCR; TCRdb's copy has only in-frame clones and lacks some. The data hold around 100,000 clones, with more than 70% observed a single time. The source material was peripheral blood. Receptors originate from a man between 50 and 59 years old with COVID-19, enrolled during active disease.

The chain has TRBV19 and TRBJ1-2; 12 nucleotides match TRBD1. The V segment lost 4 bases and the J segment 7 bases; nucleotides outside the gene matches: 10. The germline V gene encodes CDR1 LNHDA and CDR2 SQIVND (reference sequence). The CDR3 loop spans 16 amino acids. The CDR3, as DNA: TGTGCCAGTAGTACCACCGCCGGGACAGGGGGCTTTGGCTACACCTTC. This sequence encodes CASSTTAGTGGFGYTF.

The V call is TRBV2, the J call TRBJ2-2; maybe TRBD2 (5 bases). The V and J ends lost 3 bases and 5 bases respectively, with 7 bases between them. Germline V gene data show CDR1 as SNHLY and CDR2 as FYNNEI. CDR3 length: 13 residues. The CDR3 nucleotides read TGTGCCAGCAGTGATTCGGGGACCGGGGAGCTGTTTTTT. Its protein is CASSDSGTGELFF.

Comments on this clone: Other DNA variants within this sample encode the same CDR3. This chain joins TRBV18 and TRBJ2-5; a weak D match, TRBD1 (6 bases). Trimming removed 4 bases from V and 4 bases from J, with 10 bases in between. CDR1 KGHSH and CDR2 LQKENI come from the germline V gene. The CDR3 totals 13 residues. The CDR3 DNA is TGTGCCAGCTCACTACAGGGTAGAGAGACCCAGTACTTC. Its translation: CASSLQGRETQYF.

The J gene is TRBJ1-1, the V gene TRBV27; no clear D gene. The germline gives CDR1 MNHEY, CDR2 SMNVEV (reference sequence). CDR3 size: 17 residues. Trimming cost V 2 bases and J 0 bases, with 16 bases left between them. DNA for the CDR3: TGTGCCAGCAGTTTACTCAGTGAGGCTCGGGTGAACACTGAAGCTTTCTTT. Its protein product is CASSLLSEARVNTEAFF.

The chain combines TRBV10-3 with TRBJ2-1, with 10 bases fitting TRBD2. CDR3 length: 16 amino acids. Unmatched junction bases numbered 4, after V lost 5 bases and J lost 0 bases. Germline CDR1 reads ENHRY; CDR2 reads SYGVKD. The CDR3 coding sequence is TGTGCCATCAGTCCCTTAGCGGGGGGCTCCTACAATGAGCAGTTCTTC. Translating gives CAISPLAGGSYNEQFF.

J is TRBJ1-1 and V is TRBV5-5; D unclear. This CDR3 comprises 11 residues. Germline loops: CDR1 SGHKS, CDR2 YYEKEE (reference sequence). Trimming pared 4 bases from V and 7 bases from J, leaving 8 bases between. The CDR3 nucleotides are TGTGCCAGCAGCCACGGGATTGAAGCTTTCTTT. This codes for CASSHGIEAFF.

The chain links TRBV20-1 to TRBJ1-3; D is possibly TRBD1 (5 bases). There are 16 residues in the CDR3. Trimming stripped 3 bases from V and 1 base from J, with 16 bases between. Germline V lookup: CDR1 DFQATT, CDR2 SNEGSKA (reference sequence). The CDR3 region has the DNA TGCAGTGCTAGTTTCGGGGGTCGTTTTTCTGGAAACACCATATATTTT. Its translation is CSASFGGRFSGNTIYF.

The V call is TRBV3-1 (or the pseudogene TRBV3-2), the J call TRBJ1-5; 9 positions match TRBD1. This CDR3 comprises 14 residues. J was trimmed by 2 bases and V by 4 bases; bases with no gene match: 0. Germline CDR1 reads LGHDT; CDR2 reads YNNKEL (reference sequence). CDR3 loop: CASSRQGGNQPQHF. The CDR3, as DNA: TGTGCCAGCAGCCGACAGGGGGGCAATCAGCCCCAGCATTTT.

This clone is a singleton in its sample. The chain couples TRBV18 to TRBJ1-2; possibly TRBD1 for D (6 bases). The CDR3 spans 15 residues. Germline V gene data show CDR1 as KGHSH and CDR2 as LQKENI. The V end lost 0 bases, the J end lost 6 bases, and 14 bases lay between the germline ends. The CDR3 protein is CASSPPLQGTNGYTF. CDR3 DNA sequence: TGTGCCAGCTCACCACCTTTACAGGGAACGAATGGCTACACCTTC.

The chain recombines TRBV19 with TRBJ2-1; 7 positions match TRBD2. V was clipped by 6 bases and J by 2 bases; unmatched bases: 7. This CDR3 region has 15 residues. Germline lookup yields CDR1 LNHDA and CDR2 SQIVND (reference sequence). The CDR3 reads CASRLKSGAYNEQFF. DNA for the CDR3: TGTGCCAGTAGACTAAAAAGCGGGGCCTACAATGAGCAGTTCTTC.

This chain connects TRBV5-4 to TRBJ1-1; tentative D call: TRBD1 (5 bases). Germline V gene lookup returns CDR1 SGHNT and CDR2 YYREEE (reference sequence). The CDR3 extends over 14 amino acids. V was trimmed by 1 base and J by 2 bases, leaving 9 bases between them. Here the CDR3 DNA reads TGTGCCAGCAGCTTGCGCAGGGTCAACACTGAAGCTTTCTTT. Encoded protein: CASSLRRVNTEAFF.

Here the CDR3 reads CSAVTGGSFSGNTIYF. The CDR3 nucleotides are TGCAGCGCTGTGACAGGGGGCTCTTTCTCTGGAAACACCATATATTTT. The genes are TRBV29-1 and TRBJ1-3; the match to TRBD1 covers 10 bases. With V trimmed by 7 bases and J by 0 bases, 9 bases remained unmatched. Looked up from germline, CDR1 is SQVTM and CDR2 is ANQGSEA. CDR3 size: 16 residues.

This chain links TRBV28 with TRBJ1-5; 10 bases align to TRBD1. CDR1 and CDR2 (germline): MDHEN, SYDVKM. The ends lost 2 bases at V and 5 bases at J; junction bases unmatched: 6. The CDR3 covers 16 residues. CDR3 nucleotide sequence: TGTGCCAGCAGTTTAGTAGGGACAGGGGTTCATCAGCCCCAGCATTTT. Its protein product is CASSLVGTGVHQPQHF.

J is TRBJ2-2 and V is TRBV7-2; TRBD1 agrees at 7 bases. This CDR3 has 16 residues. J was trimmed by 2 bases and V by 5 bases; bases with no gene match: 8. Germline lookup yields CDR1 SGHTA and CDR2 FQGNSA. The DNA for the CDR3 is TGTGCCAGCAGCGCCCCCGGGACAGTAAACACCGGGGAGCTGTTTTTT. This translates into CASSAPGTVNTGELFF.

The chain joins TRBV6-5 to TRBJ1-6; D is unresolved. Per germline, CDR1 MNHEY and CDR2 SVGAGI. Trimming shortened V by 2 bases and J by 0 bases, and 8 bases separated the two germline ends. CDR3 length: 16 amino acids. CDR3 loop: CASSYLQSSYNSPLHF. The CDR3 DNA reads TGTGCCAGCAGTTACCTACAGAGCTCCTATAATTCACCCCTCCACTTT.

This clone was observed a handful of times. The chain couples TRBV6-2 or TRBV6-3 to TRBJ1-5; D might be TRBD1 (5 bases). This CDR3 has 15 residues. Germline V lookup: CDR1 MNHEY, CDR2 SVGEGT. The germline V and J ends were trimmed by 2 bases and 3 bases, with 11 bases remaining between them. In DNA form, the CDR3 reads TGTGCCAGCAGTTACGGGGCGTGGGTCAATCAGCCCCAGCATTTT. As protein: CASSYGAWVNQPQHF.

The chain uses TRBV6-5 and TRBJ1-6; TRBD1 agrees at 9 bases. Germline V CDR1 and CDR2: MNHEY, SVGAGI. V was clipped by 2 bases and J by 7 bases; unmatched bases: 3. This CDR3 region has 15 residues. The CDR3 loop is CASSYRDRVNSPLHF. The CDR3 DNA reads as TGTGCCAGCAGTTACAGGGACAGGGTGAATTCACCCCTCCACTTT.

The chain has TRBV6-5 and TRBJ1-1; tentative D call: TRBD1 (6 bases). Germline V gene sequence: CDR1 MNHEY, CDR2 SVGAGI. This CDR3 has 14 residues. V was trimmed by 7 bases and J by 5 bases, leaving 17 bases between them. The DNA of the CDR3 is TGTGCCAGCACCTCATGGGGGCAGACTACTGAAGCTTTCTTT. Translation: CASTSWGQTTEAFF.

The chain joins TRBV4-1 to TRBJ1-1; unclear D gene. Trimming shortened V by 4 bases and J by 3 bases, and 15 bases separated the two germline ends. CDR1 is MGHRA and CDR2 is YSYEKL in the germline V gene. The CDR3 contains 15 residues. The CDR3 reads CASSPQWGADTEAFF. CDR3 nucleotide sequence: TGCGCCAGCAGCCCCCAGTGGGGAGCCGACACTGAAGCTTTCTTT.

The chain joins TRBV6-4 to TRBJ1-5; D is uncertain. Per the germline V gene, CDR1 is MRHNA and CDR2 is SNTAGT. The CDR3 contains 15 residues. V was clipped by 5 bases and J by 1 base, with 12 bases between them. CDR3 sequence reads: CASSPGGASNQPQHF. In DNA, the CDR3 is TGTGCCAGCAGTCCCGGAGGCGCCAGCAATCAGCCCCAGCATTTT.

This clone has a single count. This chain joins TRBV28 and TRBJ1-5, with a possible D match to TRBD1 (5 bases). V was pared by 6 bases and J by 4 bases, with 10 bases between. This CDR3 comprises 13 residues. Germline CDR1 and CDR2: MDHEN and SYDVKM. Here the CDR3 reads CASRVTGNQPQHF. CDR3 nucleotide sequence: TGTGCCAGCAGAGTAACAGGAAATCAGCCCCAGCATTTT.

This chain links TRBV2 with TRBJ1-1, with 8 bases that match TRBD1. CDR1 is SNHLY, CDR2 FYNNEI, per germline. The V segment lost 5 bases and the J segment 5 bases; nucleotides outside the gene matches: 4. This CDR3 spans 13 amino acids. The CDR3 loop reads CASSMDRATEAFF. CDR3 sequence (DNA): TGTGCCAGCAGTATGGACAGGGCTACTGAAGCTTTCTTT.

The CDR3 bases are TGTGCCAGCAGCCCATTAGCGGGGGTCAACACCGGGGAGCTGTTTTTT. It specifies CASSPLAGVNTGELFF. This chain uses TRBV5-4 with TRBJ2-2; 9 nucleotides match TRBD2. The CDR3 is 16 amino acids. Germline V gives CDR1 SGHNT, CDR2 YYREEE (reference sequence). V lost 4 bases and J lost 2; bases outside the gene matches: 6. Full variable domain (remainder filled in from reference TRBV5-4 and TRBJ2-2): ETGVTQSPTHLIKTRGQQVTLRCSSQSGHNTVSWYQQALGQGPQFIFQYYREEENGRGNFPPRFSGLQFPNYSSELNVNALELDDSALYLCASSPLAGVNTGELFFGEGSRLTVL.

The chain uses TRBV14 and TRBJ1-2, with unresolved D. Germline CDR1 SGHDN, CDR2 FVKESK. CDR3 length: 13 amino acids. V lost 2 bases to trimming and J lost 5 bases, with 9 bases between them. CDR3 in amino acids: CASSQRQTYGYTF. The CDR3 coding sequence is TGTGCCAGCAGCCAACGGCAGACTTATGGCTACACCTTC.

V and J are TRBV6-2 or TRBV6-3 and TRBJ1-3, with D unresolved. Deletions cut 2 bases from V and 4 bases from J, with 15 bases between. Germline loops: CDR1 MNHEY, CDR2 SVGEGT. This CDR3 is 16 amino acids long. The CDR3 nucleotides are TGTGCCAGCAGTTACGCCTTACGGGTATCCGGAAACACCATATATTTT. Translating gives CASSYALRVSGNTIYF.

The chain carries TRBV5-4 and TRBJ2-7; 7 nucleotides match TRBD2. This CDR3 is built from 14 residues. The germline V gene has CDR1 SGHNT and CDR2 YYREEE (reference sequence). With 2 bases clipped from V and 3 bases from J, the junction kept 5 bases outside the gene matches. The CDR3 loop reads CASSFYGGGYEQYF. CDR3 coding DNA: TGTGCCAGCAGCTTTTATGGGGGGGGCTACGAGCAGTACTTC.